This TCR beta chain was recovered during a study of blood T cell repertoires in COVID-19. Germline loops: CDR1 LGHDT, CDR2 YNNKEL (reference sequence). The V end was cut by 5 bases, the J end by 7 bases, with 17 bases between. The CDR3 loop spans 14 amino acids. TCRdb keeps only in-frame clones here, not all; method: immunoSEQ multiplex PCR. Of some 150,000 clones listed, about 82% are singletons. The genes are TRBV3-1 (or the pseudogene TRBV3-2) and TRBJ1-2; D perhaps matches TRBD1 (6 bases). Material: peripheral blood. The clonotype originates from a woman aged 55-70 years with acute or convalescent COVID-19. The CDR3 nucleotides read TGTGCCAGCAGCTATCTGGACAGATTTGTTGGCTACACCTTC. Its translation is CASSYLDRFVGYTF.